The rows below give T cell receptor beta chains drawn from one sample of a study of T cell responses to AZD1222 COVID-19 vaccine. Clones were read by immunoSEQ multiplex PCR, and TCRdb kept only the in-frame ones, dropping some. Of roughly 180,000 clones in the sample, 90% to 95% were seen once. This specimen was peripheral blood, taken 28 days after the second dose of the MenACWY control vaccine. These receptors originate from an adult who received the MenACWY meningococcal vaccine as a control. The CDR3 runs from the conserved cysteine through the conserved F or W. A D gene is named only where the DNA matches it firmly. Not all rows give a size; the values are once, few, many and, for expanded clones, a class.

J gene | V gene | clone size | D gene | CDR3 protein | CDR3 DNA
TRBJ2-6 | TRBV19 | . | TRBD1 | CASRDRHSGANVLTF | TGTGCCAGCCGGGACAGGCACTCTGGGGCCAACGTCCTGACTTTC
TRBJ1-1 | TRBV6-2/TRBV6-3 | . | TRBD1 | CASSYRTGGLNTEAFF | TGTGCCAGCAGTTACAGGACAGGGGGCTTGAACACTGAAGCTTTCTTT
TRBJ1-1 | TRBV2 | . | . | CASSEMAGNTEAFF | TGTGCCAGCAGTGAAATGGCAGGGAACACTGAAGCTTTCTTT
TRBJ1-4 | TRBV3-1/TRBV3-2 | . | . | CASSQGGTLNEKLFF | TGTGCCAGCAGCCAAGGAGGGACCTTAAATGAAAAACTGTTTTTT
TRBJ1-2 | TRBV5-1 | . | . | CASRGTVYGYTF | TGCGCCAGCAGGGGCACAGTCTATGGCTACACCTTC
TRBJ1-2 | TRBV27 | . | TRBD1 | CASSLTPGQGSNYGYTF | TGTGCCAGCAGTCTGACCCCGGGACAGGGCTCCAACTATGGCTACACCTTC
TRBJ1-2 | TRBV29-1 | . | TRBD1 | CSGGQGSFYGYTF | TGCAGCGGGGGACAGGGCTCTTTCTATGGCTACACCTTC
TRBJ1-5 | TRBV18 | . | . | CASSPQGGNQPQHF | TGTGCCAGCTCACCACAAGGGGGCAATCAGCCCCAGCATTTT
TRBJ2-1 | TRBV30 | . | TRBD2 | CAWSVLAGAYNEQFF | TGTGCCTGGAGTGTACTAGCGGGGGCCTACAATGAGCAGTTCTTC
TRBJ1-6 | TRBV28 | few | TRBD1 | CASNPADRGLSPLHF | TGTGCCAGCAATCCTGCCGACAGGGGGCTCTCACCCCTCCACTTT
TRBJ1-3 | TRBV3-1/TRBV3-2 | . | . | CASSQDLVPSSGNTIYF | TGTGCCAGCAGCCAAGATTTAGTCCCGAGCTCTGGAAACACCATATATTTT
TRBJ1-2 | TRBV4-1 | . | TRBD1 | CASSQALTGGVYGYTF | TGCGCCAGCAGCCAAGCCTTGACAGGGGGCGTTTATGGCTACACCTTC
TRBJ2-7 | TRBV15 | few | . | CATSRVGRGSYEQYF | TGTGCCACCAGCAGAGTAGGCAGGGGCTCCTACGAGCAGTACTTC
TRBJ1-2 | TRBV29-1 | . | TRBD1 | CSVDDRAYGYTF | TGCAGCGTCGACGACAGGGCCTATGGCTACACCTTC
TRBJ1-4 | TRBV28 | . | . | CASTSKKARNEKLFF | TGTGCCAGCACCTCCAAGAAAGCTCGAAATGAAAAACTGTTTTTT
TRBJ2-2 | TRBV3-1/TRBV3-2 | . | . | CASSQIWTGELFF | TGTGCCAGCAGCCAAATCTGGACCGGGGAGCTGTTTTTT
TRBJ1-1 | TRBV10-2 | . | . | CASSLQGNTEAFF | TGCGCCAGTTCTCTCCAGGGCAACACTGAAGCTTTCTTT
TRBJ1-2 | TRBV5-1 | . | TRBD1 | CASSLEGARGYGYTF | TGCGCCAGCAGCTTGGAGGGGGCCAGGGGGTATGGCTACACCTTC
TRBJ1-2 | TRBV18 | . | . | CASSPPNRYGYTF | TGTGCCAGCTCACCCCCGAACAGATATGGCTACACCTTC
TRBJ1-2 | TRBV29-1 | . | TRBD1 | CSVVPPTGHGYTF | TGCAGCGTTGTTCCGCCGACAGGGCATGGCTACACCTTC
TRBJ1-5 | TRBV6-5 | . | . | CASSYSWSGDQPQHF | TGTGCCAGCAGTTACTCGTGGTCAGGGGATCAGCCCCAGCATTTT
TRBJ2-7 | TRBV3-1/TRBV3-2 | few | . | CASSQGGTIYEQYF | TGTGCCAGCAGCCAAGGGGGTACGATTTACGAGCAGTACTTC
TRBJ1-2 | TRBV28 | . | . | CASSLSPAGRGYTF | TGTGCCAGCAGTTTATCCCCAGCGGGCCGGGGCTACACCTTC
TRBJ1-1 | TRBV5-1 | . | . | CASSLRSPNTEAFF | TGCGCCAGCAGCTTGCGCAGCCCGAACACTGAAGCTTTCTTT
TRBJ1-2 | TRBV18 | once | TRBD1 | CASSPPRTGNNYGYTF | TGTGCCAGCTCACCCCCCCGGACAGGGAACAACTATGGCTACACCTTC
TRBJ1-6 | TRBV20-1 | . | . | CSASSGHPKALNSPLHF | TGCAGTGCTAGTTCGGGACATCCAAAGGCGCTTAATTCACCCCTCCACTTT
TRBJ2-2 | TRBV15 | . | . | CATSRDQGTGELFF | TGTGCCACCAGCAGAGATCAGGGAACCGGGGAGCTGTTTTTT
TRBJ1-1 | TRBV29-1 | . | . | CSVEIIQNTEAFF | TGCAGCGTTGAAATTATCCAGAACACTGAAGCTTTCTTT
TRBJ1-2 | TRBV24-1 | . | . | CATRPQGQSGYTF | TGTGCCACCAGACCCCAGGGGCAGAGTGGCTACACCTTC
TRBJ2-7 | TRBV6-5 | once | . | CASSYSKSLSSEQYF | TGTGCCAGCAGTTACTCGAAATCACTGTCCTCCGAGCAGTACTTC
TRBJ1-1 | TRBV15 | . | TRBD1 | CATSRPGQGSVTEAFF | TGTGCCACCAGCAGACCGGGACAGGGGTCTGTCACTGAAGCTTTCTTT
TRBJ1-5 | TRBV12-3/TRBV12-4 | many | . | CASSLATGQPQHF | TGTGCCAGCAGTTTAGCTACCGGTCAGCCCCAGCATTTT
TRBJ1-2 | TRBV18 | . | . | CASSPEPNYGYTF | TGTGCCAGCTCACCAGAGCCCAACTATGGCTACACCTTC
TRBJ1-6 | TRBV19 | . | . | CASRTGDRLGSPLHF | TGTGCCAGTAGAACTGGGGATCGATTGGGTTCACCCCTCCACTTT
TRBJ2-7 | TRBV28 | . | . | CASSAREGKSYEQYF | TGTGCCAGCAGTGCACGTGAGGGAAAGTCCTACGAGCAGTACTTC
TRBJ1-2 | TRBV4-2 | . | . | CASSQDGAPNYGYTF | TGTGCCAGCAGCCAAGACGGCGCCCCTAACTATGGCTACACCTTC
TRBJ2-7 | TRBV10-3 | . | TRBD1 | CAITKDRGGEQYF | TGTGCCATCACCAAAGACAGGGGGGGAGAGCAGTACTTC
TRBJ1-1 | TRBV5-1 | . | . | CASSFLGEVNTEAFF | TGCGCCAGCAGCTTTCTGGGGGAGGTGAACACTGAAGCTTTCTTT
TRBJ2-1 | TRBV7-2 | . | . | CASVESSYNEQFF | TGTGCCAGCGTGGAGAGCTCCTACAATGAGCAGTTCTTC
TRBJ1-1 | TRBV5-1 | once | . | CASSFGRNTEAFF | TGCGCCAGCAGCTTCGGACGGAACACTGAAGCTTTCTTT
TRBJ1-1 | TRBV7-8 | . | . | CASRINSGQEAFF | TGTGCCAGCAGGATAAACTCGGGGCAAGAAGCTTTCTTT
TRBJ1-3 | TRBV18 | . | . | CASSSDIAISGNTIYF | TGTGCCAGCTCGTCCGATATTGCCATCTCTGGAAACACCATATATTTT
TRBJ2-6 | TRBV18 | . | . | CASSRTARLSGANVLTF | TGTGCCAGCTCCCGGACAGCGCGACTCTCTGGGGCCAACGTCCTGACTTTC
TRBJ1-2 | TRBV7-2 | . | . | CASSLGDTRFGYTF | TGTGCCAGCAGCTTAGGGGACACCCGTTTTGGCTACACCTTC
TRBJ1-1 | TRBV3-1/TRBV3-2 | . | . | CASSQLVMNTEAFF | TGTGCCAGCAGCCAACTGGTTATGAACACTGAAGCTTTCTTT
TRBJ1-1 | TRBV10-2 | . | . | CASIRGNTEAFF | TGCGCCAGCATACGAGGGAACACTGAAGCTTTCTTT
TRBJ2-3 | TRBV6-5 | . | . | CASLGQSSTDTQYF | TGTGCCAGCCTTGGACAATCAAGCACAGATACGCAGTATTTT
TRBJ1-5 | TRBV6-5 | . | . | CASSRASSNQPQHF | TGTGCCAGTTCCCGGGCCTCTAGCAATCAGCCCCAGCATTTT
TRBJ1-6 | TRBV6-1 | . | . | CASSEGPGSPLHF | TGTGCCAGCAGTGAAGGCCCGGGTTCACCCCTCCACTTT
TRBJ2-3 | TRBV20-1 | . | . | CSANDGVLTDTQYF | TGCAGTGCTAATGATGGGGTTCTCACAGATACGCAGTATTTT